These 4 T cell receptor beta chains were all obtained from the same sample, sequenced in a study of tissue T cells after allogeneic stem cell transplantation. Time point: mouse harvest day 7 after allogeneic transplant. The graft held 10^6 splenic CD5+ T cells and 10^7 T-cell-depleted bone marrow cells. TCRdb's table, derived via immunoSEQ multiplex PCR, lists solely in-frame clones and lacks some. The sample records roughly 5,800 clones, 45% to 50% being singletons. Source material: gut tissue. These receptors all stem from a female BALB/c mouse given C57BL/6 T cells with graft-versus-host disease after an allogeneic hematopoietic cell transplant.

Of note for this clone: Germline and genes: mouse. The read ends 1 residue shy of where the CDR3 ends; the end is completed using the germline J gene. The gene calls are TRBV16 and TRBJ2-7; weak D call: TRBD2 (6 bases). Trimming left V 5 bases short and J 7 bases short, with 12 bases between. Germline CDR1 is SGHSA and CDR2 is FRNQAP. This CDR3 is built from 12 residues. The CDR3 reads CASSQGLREQYF. CDR3 bases read: TGTGCAAGCAGCCAGGGACTTCGAGAACAGTAC.

As concerns this clone: The germline and genes are mouse ones. The read terminates 1 residue ahead of where the CDR3 ends, so the germline J gene completes it. The chain has TRBV19 and TRBJ1-2, with D unresolved. V lost 1 base and J lost 0, with 4 bases in between. Germline V gene sequence: CDR1 FNHDT, CDR2 SITEND (reference sequence). This CDR3 is 13 amino acids long. CDR3 DNA (partial): TGTGCCAGCAGTATAACAACAAACTCCGACTACACC. This codes for CASSITTNSDYT. The entire CDR3 reads CASSITTNSDYTF.

In regard to this clone: Gene names are the mouse ones. The read falls 1 residue short of the CDR3 end, and the missing part is taken from the germline J gene. Other DNA variants within this sample encode the same CDR3. The rearrangement uses TRBV3 and TRBJ2-7, with 12 bases lining up with TRBD1. The CDR3 totals 14 residues. Germline V gene lookup returns CDR1 SNHLY and CDR2 FYNGKV (reference sequence). The V gene end was trimmed by 3 bases and the J gene end by 7 bases; junction bases not matched to a gene: 4. Incomplete CDR3 DNA: TGTGCCAGCAGCTTGGGGGACAGGGGGCGAGAACAGTAC. This translates into CASSLGDRGREQY. The full CDR3 sequence reads CASSLGDRGREQYF.

To note about this clone: The gene names here belong to mouse. The read terminates 1 residue before the CDR3 end, so the remaining end is supplied by the germline J gene. The chain employs TRBV26 and TRBJ1-1; TRBD1 matches at 10 bases. The germline gives CDR1 KGHPV, CDR2 FQNQEV (reference sequence). V lost 4 bases and J lost 0; bases outside the gene matches: 2. The CDR3 loop spans 15 amino acids. The sequenced CDR3 bases are TGTGCCAGCAGTCGACAGGGGGCCGCAAACACAGAAGTCTTC. Translating it yields CASSRQGAANTEVF. The complete CDR3 protein is CASSRQGAANTEVFF.